This entry lists 2 T cell receptor beta chains sequenced from one sample in a study of T cell responses to AZD1222 COVID-19 vaccine. The protocol was immunoSEQ multiplex PCR, while the TCRdb copy is restricted to in-frame clones and leaves out a portion. The sample shows more than 65,000 clones, 80% to 90% of them seen only once. Sequenced material: peripheral blood, taken 28 days after the second AZD1222 dose. These receptors all stem from an adult who received the AZD1222 COVID-19 vaccine.

The chain couples TRBV10-2 to TRBJ2-2; 8 bases map to TRBD1. V was pared by 0 bases and J by 4 bases, with 4 bases of the junction left unmatched. The germline V gene has CDR1 WSHSY and CDR2 SAAADI. The CDR3 contains 16 residues. DNA of the CDR3: TGCGCCAGCAGTGAGTCGAGAGACAGGGGCACCGGGGAGCTGTTTTTT. This translates into CASSESRDRGTGELFF.

The rearrangement links TRBV7-8 to TRBJ2-1; TRBD1 might be the D (6 bases). The CDR3 is 14 amino acids. CDR1 is SGHVS and CDR2 is FQNEAQ in the germline V gene. V gave up 2 bases and J gave up 4 bases, with 9 bases separating them. CDR3 nucleotide sequence: TGTGCCAGCAGCTTATCCGGACAGTACAATGAGCAGTTCTTC. It encodes CASSLSGQYNEQFF.